This T cell receptor beta chain derives from a study of T cells in Graves' hyperthyroidism and ophthalmopathy. Study at large: Any treatment followed the collection of peripheral blood at initial diagnosis.

There are a few counts of this clonotype. The antigen is undetermined. Amplified TCR beta CDR3 regions derived from RNA transcripts. First-round RT-PCR with HTBI primers amplified the TCR CDR3 region. Via MiXCR, TCRdb re-called the multiplex PCR reads, giving one row per CDR3 protein. The sample consists of hundreds of thousands of distinct CDR3 sequences, approximately 40% of them appearing once. V was pared by 6 bases and J by 8 bases, with 9 bases of the junction left unmatched. This CDR3 contains 14 residues. Germline CDR1 is MNHEY and CDR2 is SVGAGI. Broader study findings: Ophthalmopathy was told apart from stable hyperthyroidism by a 13 V-J model.

V is TRBV6-5 and J is TRBJ1-2; the match to TRBD1 covers 10 bases. The receptor comes from a woman in her thirties or forties with Graves' hyperthyroidism. Input material: blood. CDR3 sequence reads: CASRMDRGGRGYTF. CDR3 sequence (DNA): TGTGCCAGCAGAATGGACAGGGGGGGAAGAGGCTACACCTTC.